The source of this T cell receptor (beta chain) is a study of shared clonotypes between healthy human individuals. Germline V lookup: CDR1 SEHNR, CDR2 FQNEAQ (reference sequence). V lost 5 bases, J lost 3 bases, and 11 bases lay in between. The CDR3 totals 13 residues. The table came from immunoSEQ multiplex PCR; TCRdb's copy has only in-frame clones and leaves some out. The sample lists around 2,000,000 clones; roughly 91% were seen once. Naivety among CD8 cells was defined by CD45RO negativity and positive CCR7 selection, thereby excluding terminally differentiated effector memory CD45RA+ cells. The V gene is TRBV7-9, the J gene TRBJ2-7; D might be TRBD1 (6 bases). This receptor was taken from a man younger than 35 in good health. Some clones in this sample may be carry-over from other donors' samples. Sample: naive CD8+ T cells from PBMCs. The CDR3 DNA reads TGTGCCAGCAGCACAGGGTGGGGCTACGAGCAGTACTTC. Translating gives CASSTGWGYEQYF.